This T cell receptor beta chain was observed in a study of shared clonotypes between healthy human individuals. The germline CDR1 and CDR2 sequences are KGHSH and LQKENI. V trimming: 6 bases; J trimming: 4 bases; junction bases outside the gene matches: 5. The CDR3 has 15 amino acids. As originally analysed: In the immunoSEQ data, sequences were junction-only and lacked quality scores, so filtering differed. Produced via immunoSEQ multiplex PCR; TCRdb's table is partial and in-frame only. V, J and clone size reflect that table, while D and trimming were determined from the DNA. The sample contains about 1.1 million clones, around 77% of which appear only once.

The TCR sequence derives from a man aged 18 to 29 in good health. Some clones in this sample may be carry-over from other donors' samples. The sequenced sample was memory CD4+ T cells from PBMCs. The subset denotes: CD45RA-negative fraction. J is TRBJ2-7 and V is TRBV18, with 14 positions matching TRBD2. DNA for the CDR3: TGTGCCAGCTCGCGGGGACTAGCGGGAGAATACGAGCAGTACTTC. Its translation is CASSRGLAGEYEQYF.